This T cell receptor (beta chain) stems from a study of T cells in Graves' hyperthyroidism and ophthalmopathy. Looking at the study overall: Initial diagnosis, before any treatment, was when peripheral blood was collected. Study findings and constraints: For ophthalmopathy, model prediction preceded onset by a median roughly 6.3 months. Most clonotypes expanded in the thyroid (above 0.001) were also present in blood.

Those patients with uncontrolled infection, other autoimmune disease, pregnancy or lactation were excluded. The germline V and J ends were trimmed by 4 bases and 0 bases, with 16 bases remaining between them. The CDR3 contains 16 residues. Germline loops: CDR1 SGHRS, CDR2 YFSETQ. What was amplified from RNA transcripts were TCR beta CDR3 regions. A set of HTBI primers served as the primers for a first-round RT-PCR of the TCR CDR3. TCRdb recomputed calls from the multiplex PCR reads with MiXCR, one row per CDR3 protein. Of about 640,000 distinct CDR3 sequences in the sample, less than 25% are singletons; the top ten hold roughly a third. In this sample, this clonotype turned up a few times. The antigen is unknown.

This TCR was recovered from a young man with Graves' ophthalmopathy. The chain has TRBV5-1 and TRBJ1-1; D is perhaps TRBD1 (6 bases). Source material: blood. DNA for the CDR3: TGCGCCAGCAGCCCAACCGGGGGGGCAATGAACACTGAAGCTTTCTTT. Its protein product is CASSPTGGAMNTEAFF.